This T cell receptor (beta chain) was captured by sequencing in a study of shared clonotypes between healthy human individuals. TCRdb's table, derived via immunoSEQ multiplex PCR, lists solely in-frame clones and lacks some. The sample comprises over a million clones, around four fifths of which are singletons, and approximately 1.3% rests with the top ten. Germline CDR1 reads SGHNT; CDR2 reads YENEEA. Deletions cut 4 bases from V and 9 bases from J, with 11 bases between. The CDR3 runs to 12 residues. Sequencing input: memory CD4+ T cells sorted from blood. Stated subset: CD45RA-negative fraction. V is TRBV11-3 and J is TRBJ2-3; a weak D match, TRBD1 (5 bases). The receptor was isolated from a man aged 18 to 29 in good health. The DNA for the CDR3 is TGTGCCAGCAGCTACGGGTCAGGGACGCAGTATTTT. Its protein product is CASSYGSGTQYF.